One and the same sample provided the 5 T cell receptor beta chains below, sequenced in a study of cytomegalovirus exposure and HLA in healthy donors. The PCR used 60 Vbeta and 13 Jbeta primers. Some clones are missing from TCRdb's copy, which holds only in-frame ones; the method was immunoSEQ multiplex PCR. There are around 200,000 clones in the sample; about 75% occur only once, and 1.5% to 2% lies in the top ten. The specimen was PBMCs. The receptors were gathered from a male donor in good health and CMV-seronegative.

V usage is TRBV19 and J usage is TRBJ1-5; TRBD1 is a possible D gene (5 bases). Looked up from germline, CDR1 is LNHDA and CDR2 is SQIVND (reference sequence). The CDR3 is made up of 12 amino acids. Trimming pared 4 bases from V and 4 bases from J, leaving 5 bases between. In DNA, the CDR3 is TGTGCCAGTAGTACAGGGAATCAGCCCCAGCATTTT. Its translation is CASSTGNQPQHF.

The chain combines TRBV28 with TRBJ2-2, with a tentative D call TRBD1 (5 bases). Trimming took 6 bases from V and 0 from J, leaving 11 bases between them. The CDR3 contains 15 residues. CDR1 and CDR2 (germline): MDHEN, SYDVKM. In DNA, the CDR3 is TGTGCCAGCAGGGGCGGACAATCGAACACCGGGGAGCTGTTTTTT. It specifies CASRGGQSNTGELFF.

This clone was picked up one time. This sequence joins TRBV19 and TRBJ2-7, with a possible D match to TRBD2 (6 bases). Germline assignment: CDR1 LNHDA and CDR2 SQIVND (reference sequence). Trimming left V 8 bases short and J 1 base short, with 15 bases between. The CDR3 is 14 amino acids. This CDR3 is CASSDYQGSYEQYF. In nucleotides, the CDR3 is TGTGCCAGTTCGGACTATCAAGGATCCTACGAGCAGTACTTC.

The CDR3 reads CASSQTGVYEQYF. The DNA of the CDR3 is TGTGCCAGCAGTCAGACAGGGGTCTACGAGCAGTACTTC. The chain joins TRBV6-5 to TRBJ2-7; 8 nucleotides match TRBD1. V gave up 5 bases and J gave up 3 bases; unmatched junction bases: 3. The CDR3 covers 13 residues. CDR1 MNHEY and CDR2 SVGAGI come from the germline V gene.

This chain joins TRBV9 and TRBJ1-4; a weak D match, TRBD1 (6 bases). V was clipped by 4 bases and J by 5 bases, with 15 bases between them. Germline CDR1 and CDR2: SGDLS and YYNGEE. The CDR3 is 15 amino acids. CDR3 DNA sequence: TGTGCCAGCAGCCCATACAGGGAGGGGAATGAAAAACTGTTTTTT. This codes for CASSPYREGNEKLFF.